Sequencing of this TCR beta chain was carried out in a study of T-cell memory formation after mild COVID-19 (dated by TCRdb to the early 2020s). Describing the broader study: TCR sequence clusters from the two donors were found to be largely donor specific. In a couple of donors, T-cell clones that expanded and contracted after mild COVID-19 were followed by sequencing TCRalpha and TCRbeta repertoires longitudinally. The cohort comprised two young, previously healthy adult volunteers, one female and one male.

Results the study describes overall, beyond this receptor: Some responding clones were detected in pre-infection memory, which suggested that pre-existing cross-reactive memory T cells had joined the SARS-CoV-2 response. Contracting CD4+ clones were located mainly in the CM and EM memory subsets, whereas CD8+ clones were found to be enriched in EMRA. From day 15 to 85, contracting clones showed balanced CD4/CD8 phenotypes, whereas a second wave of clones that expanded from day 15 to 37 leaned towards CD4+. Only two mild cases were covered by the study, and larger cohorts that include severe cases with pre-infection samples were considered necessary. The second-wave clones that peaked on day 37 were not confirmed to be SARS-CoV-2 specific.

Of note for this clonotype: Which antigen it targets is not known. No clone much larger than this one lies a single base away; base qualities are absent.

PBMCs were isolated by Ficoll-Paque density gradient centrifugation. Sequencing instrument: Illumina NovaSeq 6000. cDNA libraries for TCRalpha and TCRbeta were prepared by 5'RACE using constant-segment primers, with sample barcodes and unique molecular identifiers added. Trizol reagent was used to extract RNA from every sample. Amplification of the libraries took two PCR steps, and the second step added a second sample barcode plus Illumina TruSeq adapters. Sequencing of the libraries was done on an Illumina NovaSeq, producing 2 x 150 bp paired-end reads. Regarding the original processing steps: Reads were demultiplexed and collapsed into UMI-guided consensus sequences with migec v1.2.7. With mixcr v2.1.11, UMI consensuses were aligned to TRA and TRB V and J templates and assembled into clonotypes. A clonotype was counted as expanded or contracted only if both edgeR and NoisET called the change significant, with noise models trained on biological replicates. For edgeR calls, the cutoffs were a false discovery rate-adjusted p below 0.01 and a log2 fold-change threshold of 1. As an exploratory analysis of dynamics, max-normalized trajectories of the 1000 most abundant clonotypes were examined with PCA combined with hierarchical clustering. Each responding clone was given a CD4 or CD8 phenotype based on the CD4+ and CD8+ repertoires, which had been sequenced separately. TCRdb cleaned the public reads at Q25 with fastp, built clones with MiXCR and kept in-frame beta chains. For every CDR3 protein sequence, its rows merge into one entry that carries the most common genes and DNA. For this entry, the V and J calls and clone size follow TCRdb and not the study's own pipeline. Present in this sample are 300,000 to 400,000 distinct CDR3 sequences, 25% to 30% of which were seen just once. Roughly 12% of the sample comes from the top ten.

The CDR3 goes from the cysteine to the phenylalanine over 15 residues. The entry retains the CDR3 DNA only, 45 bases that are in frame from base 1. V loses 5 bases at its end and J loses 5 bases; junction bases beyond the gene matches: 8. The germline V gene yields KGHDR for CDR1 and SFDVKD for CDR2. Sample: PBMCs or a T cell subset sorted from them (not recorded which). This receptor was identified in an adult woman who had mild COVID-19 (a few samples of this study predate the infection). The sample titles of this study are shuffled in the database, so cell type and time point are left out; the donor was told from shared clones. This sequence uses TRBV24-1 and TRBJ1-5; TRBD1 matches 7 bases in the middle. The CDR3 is CATSAENRGDQPQHF. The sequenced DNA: TGTGCCACCAGTGCCGAAAACAGGGGAGATCAGCCCCAGCATTTT.